A single sample gave rise to the 29 T cell receptor beta chains below, sequenced in a study of T-cell memory formation after mild COVID-19. One entry per CDR3 protein results from TCRdb running MiXCR on the 5' RACE reads. The data contain hundreds of thousands of distinct CDR3 sequences, about 20% of them singletons. Sequenced input: PBMCs or a T cell subset sorted from them (not recorded which). Receptor source: an adult woman who had mild COVID-19 (a few samples of this study predate the infection). Cell type and time point are not known.

The J gene is TRBJ2-7, the V gene TRBV6-2 or TRBV6-3; TRBD1 is a possible D gene (6 bases). Trimming shortened V by 4 bases and J by 1 base, and 17 bases separated the two germline ends. The CDR3 extends over 16 amino acids. CDR1 is MNHEY, CDR2 SVGEGT, per germline. The DNA for the CDR3 is TGTGCCAGCAGTTCCAATCGCCAGGGGCGTTCCTACGAGCAGTACTTC. It codes for CASSSNRQGRSYEQYF.

V and J are TRBV7-8 and TRBJ1-5; a weak D match, TRBD1 (6 bases). Trimming took 6 bases from V and 5 from J, leaving 20 bases between them. Germline lookup yields CDR1 SGHVS and CDR2 FQNEAQ. The CDR3 contains 16 residues. The CDR3 nucleotides are TGTGCCAGCAGTCGGGGAGAGACAGGAAGGCATCAGCCCCAGCATTTT. This sequence encodes CASSRGETGRHQPQHF.

This chain joins TRBV7-6 and TRBJ2-7; the match to TRBD1 covers 10 bases. The germline gives CDR1 SGHVS, CDR2 FNYEAQ. The CDR3 totals 15 residues. Trimming cost V 4 bases and J 2 bases; bases outside gene matches: 5. The CDR3 sequence: CASSSGQGGAYEQYF. CDR3 coding DNA: TGTGCCAGCAGCTCAGGACAGGGGGGCGCCTACGAGCAGTACTTC. Complete variable domain (other parts from reference TRBV7-6 and TRBJ2-7): GAGVSQSPRYKVTKRGQDVALRCDPISGHVSLYWYRQALGQGPEFLTYFNYEAQQDKSGLPNDRFSAERPEGSISTLTIQRTEQRDSAMYRCASSSGQGGAYEQYFGPGTRLTVT.

This clonotype was observed a few times. The chain carries TRBV11-2 and TRBJ1-5; possibly TRBD1 for D (5 bases). This CDR3 is 16 amino acids long. Germline CDR1 SGHAT, CDR2 FQNNGV. V was clipped by 0 bases and J by 0 bases, with 9 bases between them. CDR3 in amino acids: CASSLEGGNSNQPQHF. CDR3 sequence (DNA): TGTGCCAGCAGCTTAGAGGGGGGTAATAGCAATCAGCCCCAGCATTTT.

This clonotype has a handful of counts. This CDR3 is CASSPGQDRNQPQHF. CDR3 sequence (DNA): TGCGCCAGCAGCCCCGGACAGGACCGCAATCAGCCCCAGCATTTT. The J gene is TRBJ1-5, the V gene TRBV5-1; 7 bases map to TRBD1. CDR3 size: 15 residues. With 4 bases clipped from V and 2 bases from J, the junction kept 6 bases outside the gene matches. Germline V CDR1 and CDR2: SGHRS, YFSETQ.

This clonotype showed up just a few times. This rearrangement joins TRBV5-1 to TRBJ2-7; D possibly corresponds to TRBD2 (5 bases). This CDR3 region has 12 residues. V lost 5 bases and J lost 0, with 6 bases in between. Germline values: CDR1 SGHRS, CDR2 YFSETQ. CDR3: CASRSGSYEQYF. The CDR3 nucleotides read TGCGCCAGCAGAAGCGGCTCCTACGAGCAGTACTTC.

The rearrangement joins TRBV7-2 to TRBJ1-5; weak D call: TRBD1 (6 bases). Trimming cost V 1 base and J 7 bases, with 14 bases left between them. Germline CDR1 is SGHTA and CDR2 is FQGNSA. The CDR3 contains 15 residues. This CDR3 reads CASSLGGGLGQPQHF. The CDR3 coding sequence is TGTGCCAGCAGCTTAGGGGGGGGGCTAGGGCAGCCCCAGCATTTT.

The CDR3 region has the DNA TGTGCCAGCAGCCAAGACGCCGTCCCCTACAATGAGCAGTTCTTC. This translates into CASSQDAVPYNEQFF. The chain is built from TRBV3-1 and TRBJ2-1; D gene uncertain. This CDR3 region has 15 residues. CDR1 and CDR2 (germline): LGHDT, YNNKEL (reference sequence). The V gene lost 0 bases and the J gene lost 2 bases, with 8 bases spanning the gap.

This clonotype showed up just a few times. The J gene is TRBJ2-1, the V gene TRBV9, with D maybe TRBD1 (6 bases). Germline lookup yields CDR1 SGDLS and CDR2 YYNGEE. The V end lost 0 bases, the J end lost 5 bases, and 6 bases lay between the germline ends. The CDR3 length is 13 residues. DNA for the CDR3: TGTGCCAGCAGCGTAGAGGGGGACAATGAGCAGTTCTTC. This encodes CASSVEGDNEQFF. Full variable domain (outside the CDR3, taken from reference TRBV9 and TRBJ2-1): DSGVTQTPKHLITATGQRVTLRCSPRSGDLSVYWYQQSLDQGLQFLIQYYNGEERAKGNILERFSAQQFPDLHSELNLSSLELGDSALYFCASSVEGDNEQFFGPGTRLTVL.

V usage is TRBV5-1 and J usage is TRBJ1-1, with no clear D. The CDR3 has 14 amino acids. V gave up 1 base and J gave up 0 bases, with 7 bases separating them. In germline, CDR1 is SGHRS, CDR2 YFSETQ. For the CDR3, the DNA is TGCGCCAGCAGCTTGAACCCTTTGAACACTGAAGCTTTCTTT. The encoded protein is CASSLNPLNTEAFF.

Note on this clonotype: A single base separates this from a much larger clone, so it may be a read error. This sequence joins TRBV6-2 or TRBV6-3 and TRBJ1-2, with D hard to call. With 4 bases removed from V and 6 bases from J, the gap between germline ends came to 6 bases. Germline V gives CDR1 MNHEY, CDR2 SVGEGT. The CDR3 is 11 residues long. DNA of the CDR3: TGTGCCAGCAGTTTCGGGGATGGCTACACCTTC. Protein product: CASSFGDGYTF.

The chain carries TRBV5-1 and TRBJ2-7; 7 nucleotides match TRBD1. J gave up 6 bases and V 4 bases, and 4 bases lay outside the gene matches. Germline V gene lookup returns CDR1 SGHRS and CDR2 YFSETQ. The CDR3 has 12 residues. The DNA of the CDR3 is TGCGCCAGCAGCGTGACAGGGTCCGAGCAGTACTTC. It encodes CASSVTGSEQYF.

The CDR3 DNA reads TGCGCCAGCAGCCCGAGGGCCAGCGACGAGCAGTACTTC. This sequence encodes CASSPRASDEQYF. The chain couples TRBV4-1 to TRBJ2-7; perhaps TRBD2 as D (5 bases). Trimming removed 4 bases from V and 5 bases from J, with 12 bases in between. Germline V gene data show CDR1 as MGHRA and CDR2 as YSYEKL. This CDR3 has 13 residues.

This clonotype occurred a few times. The chain couples TRBV27 to TRBJ1-1, with D possibly TRBD1 on 6 matching bases. CDR1 and CDR2 (germline): MNHEY, SMNVEV (reference sequence). V lost 3 bases and J lost 2, with 10 bases in between. The CDR3 is 14 amino acids. In DNA, the CDR3 is TGTGCCAGCAGTTTTAGGACAGAAAACACTGAAGCTTTCTTT. It codes for CASSFRTENTEAFF.

This clonotype was picked up a small number of times. J is TRBJ1-3 and V is TRBV7-8; TRBD1 aligns across 7 bases. The CDR3 has 17 amino acids. J was trimmed by 2 bases and V by 0 bases; bases with no gene match: 7. Germline loops: CDR1 SGHVS, CDR2 FQNEAQ. The CDR3: CASSLARGGPPGNTIYF. In DNA form, the CDR3 reads TGTGCCAGCAGCTTAGCGCGAGGGGGCCCCCCTGGAAACACCATATATTTT.

This clonotype was observed many times. The DNA of the CDR3 is TGCGCCAGCAGCCGTGCTAGCGGGAGCGATGAGCAGTTCTTC. Translated, it gives CASSRASGSDEQFF. The V and J genes are TRBV5-1 and TRBJ2-1; 10 bases line up with TRBD2. The CDR3 spans 14 residues. V gave up 4 bases and J gave up 8 bases; unmatched junction bases: 6. Germline assignment: CDR1 SGHRS and CDR2 YFSETQ.

In its sample, this clonotype was seen once. The chain uses TRBV27 and TRBJ2-7; 8 bases fit TRBD2. The CDR3 has 13 amino acids. V lost 5 bases to trimming and J lost 4 bases; unmatched junction nucleotides: 4. The germline V gene encodes CDR1 MNHEY and CDR2 SMNVEV (reference sequence). CDR3 amino acids: CASSTGGHYEQYF. The CDR3 nucleotides read TGTGCCAGCAGTACGGGGGGGCATTACGAGCAGTACTTC.

In its sample, this clonotype was seen a few times. The CDR3 sequence is CASSSVVLGNEQFF. Written as DNA, the CDR3 is TGTGCCAGCAGCTCCGTGGTGCTCGGCAATGAGCAGTTCTTC. The chain carries TRBV11-2 and TRBJ2-1; D is unresolved. Germline values: CDR1 SGHAT, CDR2 FQNNGV. This CDR3 is 14 amino acids long. With 4 bases removed from V and 6 bases from J, the gap between germline ends came to 13 bases. Full variable domain (remainder filled in from reference TRBV11-2 and TRBJ2-1): EAGVAQSPRYKIIEKRQSVAFWCNPISGHATLYWYQQILGQGPKLLIQFQNNGVVDDSQLPKDRFSAERLKGVDSTLKIQPAKLEDSAVYLCASSSVVLGNEQFFGPGTRLTVL.

The chain links TRBV3-1 to TRBJ2-1, with D maybe TRBD2 (6 bases). This CDR3 is built from 14 residues. Trimming removed 3 bases at V and 10 bases at J, with 16 bases between. CDR1 is LGHDT, CDR2 YNNKEL, per germline (reference sequence). As DNA, the CDR3 is TGTGCCAGCAGCCAGAGAGACCGCGGAGGGGAGCAGTTCTTC. Protein: CASSQRDRGGEQFF.

V is TRBV27 and J is TRBJ2-3; 7 positions agree with TRBD1. The CDR3 extends over 18 amino acids. With 5 bases clipped from V and 1 base from J, the junction kept 15 bases outside the gene matches. CDR1 and CDR2 from the germline V gene are MNHEY and SMNVEV (reference sequence). The CDR3 DNA reads TGTGCCAGCAGTCCCTACAGGGGCCCTGACGGGGGCACAGATACGCAGTATTTT. It encodes CASSPYRGPDGGTDTQYF.

This clonotype showed up many times. V is TRBV10-3 and J is TRBJ1-3; 7 positions match TRBD1. The germline CDR1 and CDR2 sequences are ENHRY and SYGVKD. The CDR3 consists of 14 residues. J gave up 4 bases and V 6 bases, and 6 bases lay outside the gene matches. DNA for the CDR3: TGTGCCATCAGGAATACAGGGGAAGGAAACACCATATATTTT. Translation gives CAIRNTGEGNTIYF.

The CDR3 sequence: CSAASATSYEQYF. As DNA, the CDR3 is TGCAGTGCTGCCAGTGCCACCTCCTACGAGCAGTACTTC. The genes are TRBV20-1 and TRBJ2-7; D unclear. Trimming shortened V by 5 bases and J by 0 bases, and 11 bases separated the two germline ends. CDR3 length: 13 residues. Germline V lookup: CDR1 DFQATT, CDR2 SNEGSKA (reference sequence).

The chain uses TRBV20-1 and TRBJ2-7; a weak D match, TRBD2 (5 bases). CDR3 length equals 13 residues. Trimming took 6 bases from V and 0 from J, leaving 12 bases between them. The germline V gene has CDR1 DFQATT and CDR2 SNEGSKA (reference sequence). Written as DNA, the CDR3 is TGCAGTGCCGTCCGGACTGGCTCCTACGAGCAGTACTTC. As protein: CSAVRTGSYEQYF.

This clonotype has only a few counts. J is TRBJ1-2 and V is TRBV6-4; a possible D gene is TRBD1 (5 bases). V was pared by 6 bases and J by 8 bases, with 10 bases between. From germline, CDR1 is MRHNA and CDR2 SNTAGT. The CDR3 loop spans 11 amino acids. CDR3 sequence reads: CASRQGLGYTF. The DNA for the CDR3 is TGTGCCAGCAGGCAGGGACTCGGCTACACCTTC.

This clonotype was observed a handful of times. The chain is built from TRBV6-2 or TRBV6-3 and TRBJ2-7; 9 bases line up with TRBD1. The trim removed 2 bases at V and 3 bases at J, leaving 11 bases unmatched. The germline V gene has CDR1 MNHEY and CDR2 SVGEGT. This CDR3 comprises 17 residues. The CDR3 loop reads CASSYPLSGTGLYEQYF. CDR3 sequence (DNA): TGTGCCAGCAGTTACCCGCTAAGCGGGACAGGGCTCTACGAGCAGTACTTC.

This clonotype was recorded a few times. The J gene is TRBJ1-2, the V gene TRBV10-3; tentatively, D is TRBD1 (6 bases). The CDR3 length is 14 residues. V lost 6 bases and J lost 0, with 11 bases in between. Germline V gene sequence: CDR1 ENHRY, CDR2 SYGVKD. The CDR3 loop reads CAIRWDKANYGYTF. CDR3 DNA sequence: TGTGCCATCAGGTGGGACAAAGCTAACTATGGCTACACCTTC.

This CDR3 is CASSIPGLYTGELFF. The CDR3 DNA reads as TGTGCCAGCAGCATCCCGGGACTTTACACCGGGGAGCTGTTTTTT. This chain connects TRBV7-8 to TRBJ2-2; tentatively, D is TRBD2 (6 bases). Germline lookup yields CDR1 SGHVS and CDR2 FQNEAQ. V was clipped by 5 bases and J by 3 bases, with 13 bases between them. This CDR3 is 15 amino acids long.

The rearrangement links TRBV6-6 to TRBJ2-7, with TRBD1 matching over 9 bases. Germline V gene lookup returns CDR1 MNHNY and CDR2 SVGAGI (reference sequence). V was clipped by 6 bases and J by 2 bases; unmatched bases: 8. CDR3 length: 15 residues. DNA of the CDR3: TGTGCCAGCAGCTGGACAGGGGCCTCCCCCTACGAGCAGTACTTC. Encoded protein: CASSWTGASPYEQYF.

The V call is TRBV19, the J call TRBJ1-2; TRBD1 aligns across 10 bases. The V gene's germline CDR1 is LNHDA and CDR2 SQIVND (reference sequence). The CDR3 spans 17 residues. Losses at the gene ends were 4 bases for V and 2 bases for J; bases not matched to a gene: 10. CDR3 nucleotides: TGTGCCAGTAGTACAACGGACAGGGGGGCCCCAAACTATGGCTACACCTTC. Amino acid sequence: CASSTTDRGAPNYGYTF.